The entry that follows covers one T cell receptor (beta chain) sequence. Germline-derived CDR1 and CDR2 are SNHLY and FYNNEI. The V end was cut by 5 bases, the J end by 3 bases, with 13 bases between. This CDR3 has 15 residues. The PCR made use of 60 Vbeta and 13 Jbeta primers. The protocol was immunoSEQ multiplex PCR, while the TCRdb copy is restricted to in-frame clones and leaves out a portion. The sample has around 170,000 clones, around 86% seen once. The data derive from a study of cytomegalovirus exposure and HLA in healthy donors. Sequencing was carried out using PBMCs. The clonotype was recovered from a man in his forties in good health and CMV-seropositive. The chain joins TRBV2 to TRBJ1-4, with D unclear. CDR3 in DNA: TGTGCCAGCAGTCCGACCTCCCAGGCTAATGAAAAACTGTTTTTT. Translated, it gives CASSPTSQANEKLFF. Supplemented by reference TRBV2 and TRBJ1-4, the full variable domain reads EPEVTQTPSHQVTQMGQEVILRCVPISNHLYFYWYRQILGQKVEFLVSFYNNEISEKSEIFDDQFSVERPDGSNFTLKIRSTKLEDSAMYFCASSPTSQANEKLFFGSGTQLSVL.